The present T cell receptor beta chain was sequenced within a study of blood T cell repertoires in COVID-19. In the authors' workflow: Amplified reference gene primers provided the basis for estimating nucleated cell counts. Profiled with immunoSEQ multiplex PCR; TCRdb holds only in-frame clones, not every one. The V and J calls and the clone size are those of that table, but D and trimming were determined from the DNA. This sample has around 190,000 clones, with roughly 90% found just once. The length of the CDR3 is 14 residues. Germline V CDR1 and CDR2: SGDLS, YYNGEE. V lost 3 bases to trimming and J lost 6 bases; unmatched junction nucleotides: 1.

The receptor was isolated from a man between 18 and 29 years old with active or convalescent COVID-19. The V call is TRBV9, the J call TRBJ1-6; 9 bases fit TRBD1. Source material: peripheral blood. CDR3 sequence reads: CASSGGQGNSPLHF. The CDR3 DNA is TGTGCCAGCAGCGGGGGACAGGGTAATTCACCCCTCCACTTT.